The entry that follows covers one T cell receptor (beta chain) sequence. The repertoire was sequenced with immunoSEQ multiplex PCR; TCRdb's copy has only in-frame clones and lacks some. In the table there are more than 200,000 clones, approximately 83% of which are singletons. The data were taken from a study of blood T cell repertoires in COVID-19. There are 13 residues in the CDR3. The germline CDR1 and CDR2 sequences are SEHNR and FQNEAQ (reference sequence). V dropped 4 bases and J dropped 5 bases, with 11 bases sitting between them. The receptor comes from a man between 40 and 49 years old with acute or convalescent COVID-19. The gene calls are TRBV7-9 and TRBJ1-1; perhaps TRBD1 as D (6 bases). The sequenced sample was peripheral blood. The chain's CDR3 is CASSSLQGTEAFF. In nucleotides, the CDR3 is TGTGCCAGCAGCTCGCTCCAGGGGACTGAAGCTTTCTTT.